The T cell receptor (beta chain) under discussion was sequenced for a study of T-cell reconstitution after alpha-beta-depleted transplantation in children. The germline gives CDR1 DFQATT, CDR2 SNEGSKA (reference sequence). V dropped 6 bases and J dropped 5; count of bases not matched to a gene: 6. The CDR3 sequence is 13 residues long. Unique molecular identifiers were incorporated during preparation of the TCRbeta library. TCRdb re-called the PCR reads through MiXCR, storing one row per CDR3 protein. Here the sample spans 210,000 or so distinct CDR3 sequences, about 9.2% being singletons. The material was PBMCs from the stem cell graft donor, obtained from the stem cell graft. This clonotype was obtained from a human donor who donated a stem cell graft to a child with acute lymphoblastic leukemia. The chain combines TRBV20-1 with TRBJ1-4, with TRBD1 identical over 7 bases. The CDR3 DNA sequence: TGCAGTGCCCTAGGACAGGAAAATGAAAAACTGTTTTTT. Protein sequence: CSALGQENEKLFF.